This TCR beta chain originates from a study of blood T cell repertoires in COVID-19. Turning to the study itself: Acute and convalescent COVID-19 samples came from the United States, Italy and Spain. T cells, B-cell-depleted T cells, or PBMCs supplied cDNA or gDNA.

Authors' processing steps: Nucleated cell counts were estimated from reference gene primer amplification. The protocol was immunoSEQ multiplex PCR, while the TCRdb copy is restricted to in-frame clones and leaves out a portion. The V and J calls and clone size were taken over from that table, and D and trimming were inferred from the DNA. The table records a few hundred thousand clones, more than 75% of them present only once. Germline CDR1 LGHDT, CDR2 YNNKEL (reference sequence). The CDR3 extends over 13 amino acids. The V end was cut by 1 base, the J end by 13 bases, with 11 bases between. V and J are TRBV3-1 (or the pseudogene TRBV3-2) and TRBJ1-6; no reliable D call. The specimen was peripheral blood. This sequence was found in a woman aged 65 to 85 with active or convalescent COVID-19. The CDR3, as DNA: TGTGCCAGCAGCCAAGGGCCAAGATACCCCCTCCACTTT. Its translation: CASSQGPRYPLHF.